The 27 T cell receptor beta chains below were found in one sample sequenced in a study of cytomegalovirus exposure and HLA in healthy donors (dated by TCRdb to 2015 to 2018). The receptor library was made with the immunoSEQ multiplex PCR assay. A mixture of 60 forward primers for TCR Vbeta segments and 13 reverse primers for TCR Jbeta segments was used in the multiplex PCR. This is the immuneACCESS table as TCRdb keeps it, with only in-frame sequences that have V and J called. A part of the clones is gone; compared with another copy, unresolved V genes explain less than half, and the rest is unexplained. The sample yields about 130,000 clones; 70% to 80% were counted once. The ten largest clones capture approximately 2.9% of the sample. Input material: PBMCs. The receptor set was obtained from a human donor in good health.

This rearrangement joins TRBV5-4 to TRBJ2-7; the D gene is possibly TRBD2 (7 bases). Germline V gene sequence: CDR1 SGHNT, CDR2 YYREEE (reference sequence). Trimming shortened V by 4 bases and J by 2 bases, and 22 bases separated the two germline ends. The CDR3 spans 17 residues. CDR3 bases: TGTGCCAGCAGCGGGGAGGTTGTGCGGGGGCTAACCTACGAGCAGTACTTC. Residues: CASSGEVVRGLTYEQYF. The whole variable domain, remainder taken from reference TRBV5-4 and TRBJ2-7, is ETGVTQSPTHLIKTRGQQVTLRCSSQSGHNTVSWYQQALGQGPQFIFQYYREEENGRGNFPPRFSGLQFPNYSSELNVNALELDDSALYLCASSGEVVRGLTYEQYFGPGTRLTVT.

The chain carries TRBV11-2 and TRBJ2-2; 11 bases fit TRBD1. CDR3 length: 15 amino acids. After removal of 3 bases from V and 5 bases from J, the junction contained 2 bases not matched to a gene. Germline CDR1 reads SGHAT; CDR2 reads FQNNGV. The CDR3 sequence is CASSFGQGATGELFF. CDR3 DNA: TGTGCCAGCAGCTTCGGACAGGGGGCTACCGGGGAGCTGTTTTTT.

In its sample, this clone was seen a few times. V usage is TRBV9 and J usage is TRBJ1-1; tentative D call: TRBD1 (5 bases). Trimming took 0 bases from V and 6 from J, leaving 18 bases between them. Germline V lookup: CDR1 SGDLS, CDR2 YYNGEE. The CDR3 is 16 amino acids. Written as DNA, the CDR3 is TGTGCCAGCAGCGTAGGGGACTGGCAGAGGTCCTCTGAAGCTTTCTTT. Its translation is CASSVGDWQRSSEAFF.

CDR3 in DNA: TGCGCCAGCAGTGCACAGTCCTACGAGCAGTACTTC. It encodes CASSAQSYEQYF. This chain joins TRBV10-2 and TRBJ2-7, with D unresolved. This CDR3 region has 12 residues. Germline loops: CDR1 WSHSY, CDR2 SAAADI. The V and J ends lost 4 bases and 1 base respectively, with 5 bases between them.

This clone was observed a single time. The chain links TRBV7-8 to TRBJ2-2, with 10 bases fitting TRBD2. The V segment lost 4 bases and the J segment 4 bases; nucleotides outside the gene matches: 12. CDR3 size: 18 residues. Per the germline V gene, CDR1 is SGHVS and CDR2 is FQNEAQ. This CDR3 reads CASSSTGGLAGVTGELFF. CDR3 in DNA: TGTGCCAGCAGCTCCACTGGGGGGCTAGCGGGAGTCACCGGGGAGCTGTTTTTT.

The gene calls are TRBV5-4 and TRBJ1-2; D gene ambiguous. The length of the CDR3 is 11 residues. Trimming stripped 4 bases from V and 5 bases from J, with 6 bases between. Looked up from germline, CDR1 is SGHNT and CDR2 is YYREEE (reference sequence). The CDR3 is CASSHGYGYTF. DNA of the CDR3: TGTGCCAGCAGCCACGGGTATGGCTACACCTTC.

This chain links TRBV7-3 with TRBJ2-1, with no clear D. The CDR3 sequence is 12 residues long. Germline lookup yields CDR1 SGHTA and CDR2 FQGTGA. The V gene lost 4 bases and the J gene lost 10 bases, with 11 bases spanning the gap. Here the CDR3 DNA reads TGTGCCAGCAGCTCCCTTGACGGGGAGCAGTTCTTC. Protein sequence: CASSSLDGEQFF.

The chain carries TRBV4-2 and TRBJ2-1; 8 bases are shared with TRBD2. From germline, CDR1 is LGHNA and CDR2 YNFKEQ. V was pared by 4 bases and J by 7 bases, with 9 bases of the junction left unmatched. CDR3 length: 15 residues. The CDR3 region has the DNA TGTGCCAGCAGCCCCTCGGGGGGGGCGGCTAATGAGCAGTTCTTC. As protein: CASSPSGGAANEQFF.

There are a few counts of this clone. This rearrangement joins TRBV7-2 to TRBJ2-7, with 10 bases matching TRBD2. With V trimmed by 1 base and J by 2 bases, 5 bases remained unmatched. This CDR3 is 16 amino acids long. Germline loops: CDR1 SGHTA, CDR2 FQGNSA. CDR3 nucleotide sequence: TGTGCCAGCAGCTTAGGTGGGACTAGCGCGGCCTACGAGCAGTACTTC. This gives the protein CASSLGGTSAAYEQYF. The full variable domain, with the rest looked up from reference TRBV7-2 and TRBJ2-7, is GAGVSQSPSNKVTEKGKDVELRCDPISGHTALYWYRQSLGQGLEFLIYFQGNSAPDKSGLPSDRFSAERTGGSVSTLTIQRTQQEDSAVYLCASSLGGTSAAYEQYFGPGTRLTVT.

This clone appeared a few times. V and J are TRBV25-1 and TRBJ1-5; D call uncertain. The CDR3 covers 14 residues. V lost 6 bases and J 0 bases, leaving 9 bases between the germline ends. Germline assignment: CDR1 MGHDK and CDR2 SYGVNS. The CDR3 protein is CASSEVGSNQPQHF. In DNA form, the CDR3 reads TGTGCCAGCAGCGAGGTGGGTAGCAATCAGCCCCAGCATTTT. Full variable domain (rest looked up from reference TRBV25-1 and TRBJ1-5): EADIYQTPRYLVIGTGKKITLECSQTMGHDKMYWYQQDPGMELHLIHYSYGVNSTEKGDLSSESTVSRIRTEHFPLTLESARPSHTSQYLCASSEVGSNQPQHFGDGTRLSIL.

The chain links TRBV28 to TRBJ2-7; 8 bases line up with TRBD1. The germline V gene encodes CDR1 MDHEN and CDR2 SYDVKM. This CDR3 is 14 amino acids long. V shed 7 bases and J 8 bases; nucleotides not matched to a gene: 13. In nucleotides, the CDR3 is TGTGCCAGCACCCGGGGACAGGCTACGAACCAGCAGTACTTC. This encodes CASTRGQATNQQYF.

This rearrangement joins TRBV27 to TRBJ2-1, with D hard to call. Germline V gene data show CDR1 as MNHEY and CDR2 as SMNVEV (reference sequence). This CDR3 is built from 14 residues. Between the trimmed V and J ends, which lost 3 bases and 9 bases, there was a span of 15 bases. CDR3 sequence (DNA): TGTGCCAGCAGTTTCTTAAATCTCGGGTCTGAGCAGTTCTTC. This gives the protein CASSFLNLGSEQFF.

The J gene is TRBJ2-7, the V gene TRBV6-1, with a weak D call TRBD2 (5 bases). Trimming removed 5 bases from V and 7 bases from J, with 9 bases in between. The CDR3 is 11 amino acids. The germline V gene has CDR1 MNHNS and CDR2 SASEGT. The CDR3 DNA reads as TGTGCCAGCAGTCGTCCGGGAGAGCAGTACTTC. Translation: CASSRPGEQYF.

The chain recombines TRBV4-1 with TRBJ1-1; D is perhaps TRBD1 (5 bases). The V end was cut by 4 bases, the J end by 3 bases, with 15 bases between. Germline CDR1 MGHRA, CDR2 YSYEKL. The CDR3 spans 15 residues. The CDR3 nucleotides read TGCGCCAGCAGCCCCTTACCGGGGGGTCACACTGAAGCTTTCTTT. It yields the protein CASSPLPGGHTEAFF.

This clone turned up a few times. The chain employs TRBV5-1 and TRBJ2-7; a weak D match, TRBD2 (5 bases). V lost 5 bases and J lost 0, with 12 bases in between. Germline CDR1 SGHRS, CDR2 YFSETQ. The CDR3 contains 14 residues. The DNA of the CDR3 is TGCGCCAGCAGTACAGACTACTCCTCCTACGAGCAGTACTTC. It specifies CASSTDYSSYEQYF.

This clone appeared once. The chain carries TRBV7-2 and TRBJ2-7; 8 bases align to TRBD1. V lost 5 bases, J lost 3 bases, and 9 bases stayed unmatched. Germline assignment: CDR1 SGHTA and CDR2 FQGNSA. The CDR3 is 15 amino acids. The CDR3 bases are TGTGCCAGCAGCCCGTTGGGACAGGTGATCTACGAGCAGTACTTC. Amino acids: CASSPLGQVIYEQYF.

The rearrangement links TRBV4-1 to TRBJ2-1; the match to TRBD2 covers 11 bases. Germline V CDR1 and CDR2: MGHRA, YSYEKL. The CDR3 spans 15 residues. With 4 bases clipped from V and 1 base from J, the junction kept 0 bases outside the gene matches. The CDR3 spells CASSRTSGSYNEQFF. The DNA of the CDR3 is TGCGCCAGCAGCCGGACTAGCGGGTCCTACAATGAGCAGTTCTTC.

The genes are TRBV5-4 and TRBJ2-3; a weak D match, TRBD2 (5 bases). The ends were cut back, 2 bases at V and 6 bases at J, with 13 bases in the middle. The CDR3 loop spans 14 amino acids. CDR1 is SGHNT, CDR2 YYREEE, per germline (reference sequence). The CDR3 DNA reads TGTGCCAGCAGCTTAGCGGTCCGTATCGATACGCAGTATTTT. It codes for CASSLAVRIDTQYF.

The chain employs TRBV7-9 and TRBJ1-2; D gene uncertain. Germline CDR1 and CDR2: SEHNR and FQNEAQ (reference sequence). This CDR3 is built from 11 residues. The V and J ends lost 3 bases and 6 bases respectively, with 5 bases between them. CDR3 DNA: TGTGCCAGCAGCTTGGGCCATGGCTACACCTTC. Translating it yields CASSLGHGYTF.

The chain's CDR3 is CASSPGTGGYGYTF. In DNA form, the CDR3 reads TGCGCCAGCAGCCCTGGGACAGGGGGCTATGGCTACACCTTC. The chain carries TRBV4-3 and TRBJ1-2; the match to TRBD1 covers 11 bases. This CDR3 contains 14 residues. V shed 4 bases and J 4 bases; nucleotides not matched to a gene: 2. Germline CDR1 and CDR2: LGHNA and YSLEER.

The rearrangement joins TRBV5-4 to TRBJ1-1, with 12 bases aligning to TRBD1. CDR3 length: 16 residues. Germline values: CDR1 SGHNT, CDR2 YYREEE (reference sequence). Losses at the gene ends were 0 bases for V and 5 bases for J; bases not matched to a gene: 5. The CDR3 spells CASSLGGQGAWTEAFF. The CDR3, as DNA: TGTGCCAGCAGCTTGGGGGGACAGGGGGCTTGGACTGAAGCTTTCTTT.

J is TRBJ2-5 and V is TRBV11-3, with 8 bases matching TRBD1. Unmatched junction bases numbered 7, after V lost 5 bases and J lost 2 bases. This CDR3 is 15 amino acids long. From germline, CDR1 is SGHNT and CDR2 YENEEA. The CDR3: CASSVGQGWQETQYF. The CDR3 DNA reads as TGTGCCAGCAGCGTCGGACAGGGCTGGCAAGAGACCCAGTACTTC.

The rearrangement joins TRBV19 to TRBJ2-2; 10 nucleotides line up with TRBD1. Germline V lookup: CDR1 LNHDA, CDR2 SQIVND (reference sequence). Trimming cost V 5 bases and J 6 bases; bases outside gene matches: 6. This CDR3 region has 15 residues. The CDR3 sequence is CASSLIGQGAGELFF. The CDR3 coding sequence is TGTGCCAGTAGTTTAATAGGACAGGGGGCCGGGGAGCTGTTTTTT.

The chain joins TRBV5-4 to TRBJ2-3, with TRBD1 identical over 7 bases. The germline V gene has CDR1 SGHNT and CDR2 YYREEE (reference sequence). The CDR3 has 15 residues. Trimming cost V 4 bases and J 6 bases; bases outside gene matches: 11. The CDR3 bases are TGTGCCAGCAGCGTAGGGACAGTCATCGCGGATACGCAGTATTTT. Residues: CASSVGTVIADTQYF.

The V gene is TRBV6-5, the J gene TRBJ2-7; D possibly corresponds to TRBD1 (6 bases). Trimming took off 4 bases at V and 3 bases at J, with 19 bases between the two ends. This CDR3 is 16 amino acids long. The V gene's germline CDR1 is MNHEY and CDR2 SVGAGI. CDR3 amino acids: CASSSGSAGVGYEQYF. Written as DNA, the CDR3 is TGTGCCAGCAGTTCCGGGTCGGCAGGGGTCGGCTACGAGCAGTACTTC.

V and J are TRBV9 and TRBJ1-2, with 7 bases aligning to TRBD1. CDR3 length equals 16 residues. CDR1 SGDLS and CDR2 YYNGEE come from the germline V gene. After removal of 1 base from V and 8 bases from J, the junction contained 14 bases not matched to a gene. This CDR3 reads CASSVSYSSRGKGYTF. DNA of the CDR3: TGTGCCAGCAGCGTATCATATAGTTCCAGGGGGAAAGGCTACACCTTC.

CDR3 sequence: CASSLQLAGGSTDTQYF. The DNA of the CDR3 is TGTGCCAGCAGCCTCCAACTAGCGGGGGGGAGCACAGATACGCAGTATTTT. The chain joins TRBV7-9 to TRBJ2-3, with 13 positions matching TRBD2. Unmatched junction bases numbered 5, after V lost 5 bases and J lost 0 bases. In germline, CDR1 is SEHNR, CDR2 FQNEAQ (reference sequence). The CDR3 totals 17 residues. Drawing the rest from reference TRBV7-9 and TRBJ2-3, the complete variable domain is DTGVSQNPRHKITKRGQNVTFRCDPISEHNRLYWYRQTLGQGPEFLTYFQNEAQLEKSRLLSDRFSAERPKGSFSTLEIQRTEQGDSAMYLCASSLQLAGGSTDTQYFGPGTRLTVL.